These 18 T cell receptor beta chains were sequenced from one sample in a study of T cells after posttransplantation cyclophosphamide. TCRdb keeps only in-frame clones here, not all; method: immunoSEQ multiplex PCR. Of about 24,000 clones in the sample, 86% were seen once. Input material: PBMCs. These receptors all come from a woman aged 60-70 years with a blood cancer, CMV-positive, and with a related stem cell donor.

V is TRBV9 and J is TRBJ2-3, with a possible D match to TRBD2 (6 bases). V was trimmed by 4 bases and J by 4 bases, leaving 16 bases between them. The CDR3 runs to 15 residues. Per germline, CDR1 SGDLS and CDR2 YYNGEE. This CDR3 reads CASSPARENSDTQYF. The CDR3 nucleotides are TGTGCCAGCAGCCCCGCCCGGGAGAATTCAGATACGCAGTATTTT.

The J gene is TRBJ2-4, the V gene TRBV9; the D is unclear. Germline CDR1 is SGDLS and CDR2 is YYNGEE. The V end was cut by 4 bases, the J end by 16 bases, with 18 bases between. The CDR3 extends over 12 amino acids. CDR3 in amino acids: CASSLDSSVLYF. The CDR3 nucleotides are TGTGCCAGCAGCCTAGACTCGAGCGTCCTATACTTC.

The rearrangement joins TRBV2 to TRBJ2-1, with TRBD1 matching over 9 bases. The CDR3 is made up of 13 amino acids. CDR1 is SNHLY and CDR2 is FYNNEI in the germline V gene. J gave up 8 bases and V 6 bases, and 5 bases lay outside the gene matches. Here the CDR3 reads CASRRQGVDEQFF. The CDR3 DNA reads TGTGCCAGCAGGCGACAGGGGGTCGATGAGCAGTTCTTC.

This clone was seen a single time. The chain is built from TRBV5-6 and TRBJ1-2; TRBD1 matches 7 bases. V gave up 4 bases and J gave up 2 bases; unmatched junction bases: 2. Germline CDR1 reads SGHDT; CDR2 reads YYEEEE. This CDR3 spans 13 amino acids. The CDR3 bases are TGTGCCAGCAGCCCGGGACAGAACTATGGCTACACCTTC. Amino acid sequence: CASSPGQNYGYTF. Based on the CDR3 plus reference TRBV5-6 and TRBJ1-2, the full variable domain is DAGVTQSPTHLIKTRGQQVTLRCSPKSGHDTVSWYQQALGQGPQFIFQYYEEEERQRGNFPDRFSGHQFPNYSSELNVNALLLGDSALYLCASSPGQNYGYTFGSGTRLTVV.

V and J are TRBV5-1 and TRBJ2-7; 8 bases agree with TRBD1. Trimming took 3 bases from V and 1 from J; bases not matched to a gene: 6. The germline gives CDR1 SGHRS, CDR2 YFSETQ. The CDR3 sequence is 15 residues long. CDR3 amino acids: CASSSGTGASYEQYF. CDR3 nucleotide sequence: TGCGCCAGCAGCTCGGGGACAGGCGCATCCTACGAGCAGTACTTC.

V and J are TRBV5-1 and TRBJ1-4; 8 bases are shared with TRBD1. Germline lookup yields CDR1 SGHRS and CDR2 YFSETQ. The junction had 17 bases not matched to a gene; V was cut back by 2 bases and J by 8 bases. This CDR3 spans 18 amino acids. The CDR3: CASSFSRSSTGVVEKLFF. The CDR3 coding sequence is TGCGCCAGCAGCTTCTCCCGGTCGTCGACAGGGGTGGTAGAAAAACTGTTTTTT.

This clone was observed a few times. The chain couples TRBV4-2 to TRBJ2-1, with D possibly being TRBD1 (6 bases). There are 16 residues in the CDR3. Trimming removed 0 bases from V and 4 bases from J, with 13 bases in between. Per the germline V gene, CDR1 is LGHNA and CDR2 is YNFKEQ. The CDR3 spells CASSQDRDTSYNEQFF. As DNA, the CDR3 is TGTGCCAGCAGCCAAGATCGGGACACGTCGTACAATGAGCAGTTCTTC.

The genes are TRBV7-2 and TRBJ2-6; D is uncertain. Trimming took 2 bases from V and 2 from J, leaving 4 bases between them. This CDR3 contains 14 residues. Germline assignment: CDR1 SGHTA and CDR2 FQGNSA. The CDR3 is CASSLNTGANVLTF. CDR3 in DNA: TGTGCCAGCAGCTTAAATACTGGGGCCAACGTCCTGACTTTC. Full variable domain (remainder filled in from reference TRBV7-2 and TRBJ2-6): GAGVSQSPSNKVTEKGKDVELRCDPISGHTALYWYRQSLGQGLEFLIYFQGNSAPDKSGLPSDRFSAERTGGSVSTLTIQRTQQEDSAVYLCASSLNTGANVLTFGAGSRLTVL.

The CDR3, as DNA: TGTGCCAGCAGCCAAGGGCTACTAGCGGGAGGGCTCGGAGGGGAGACCCAGTACTTC. Translation: CASSQGLLAGGLGGETQYF. The V and J genes are TRBV4-2 and TRBJ2-5; 13 nucleotides line up with TRBD2. CDR3 length equals 19 residues. J was trimmed by 5 bases and V by 1 base; bases with no gene match: 13. Germline V gene data show CDR1 as LGHNA and CDR2 as YNFKEQ.

J is TRBJ2-3 and V is TRBV5-1; possible D gene TRBD1, 5 bases. Looked up from germline, CDR1 is SGHRS and CDR2 is YFSETQ. V was cut by 0 bases and J by 6 bases, with 14 bases left in between. This CDR3 region has 15 residues. CDR3 sequence: CASSLGNSGPDTQYF. The CDR3 bases are TGCGCCAGCAGCTTGGGAAACTCAGGGCCGGATACGCAGTATTTT.

The chain couples TRBV6-1 to TRBJ2-2; 10 bases line up with TRBD2. This CDR3 contains 16 residues. The trim removed 4 bases at V and 4 bases at J, leaving 6 bases unmatched. The germline V gene encodes CDR1 MNHNS and CDR2 SASEGT. This CDR3 is CASSGFGLAATGELFF. The CDR3 DNA follows: TGTGCCAGCAGTGGTTTTGGACTAGCGGCCACCGGGGAGCTGTTTTTT.

Turning to this clone: The conserved phenylalanine or tryptophan normally closing the CDR3 is absent here, so this likely arose from a read error. This chain links TRBV29-1 with TRBJ2-7; TRBD1 matches at 12 bases. The germline V gene has CDR1 SQVTM and CDR2 ANQGSEA. CDR3 size: 13 residues. V was clipped by 7 bases and J by 5 bases; unmatched bases: 6. The CDR3 loop is CSARDRGQNEQYL. CDR3 DNA: TGCAGCGCAAGGGACAGGGGGCAAAACGAGCAGTACCTC.

CDR3 in amino acids: CASSLGTVSETQYF. The CDR3 DNA follows: TGTGCCAGCAGCTTGGGGACAGTATCAGAGACCCAGTACTTC. The chain employs TRBV5-6 and TRBJ2-5, with D tentatively TRBD1 (6 bases). Germline V CDR1 and CDR2: SGHDT, YYEEEE. CDR3 length: 14 residues. V gave up 0 bases and J gave up 4 bases, with 10 bases separating them.

The rearrangement links TRBV7-9 to TRBJ2-2; 8 bases are a match to TRBD1. Germline assignment: CDR1 SEHNR and CDR2 FQNEAQ (reference sequence). This CDR3 has 15 amino acids. V lost 5 bases, J lost 2 bases, and 4 bases stayed unmatched. Here the CDR3 DNA reads TGTGCCAGCAGCGGACAGGGAGGAAACACCGGGGAGCTGTTTTTT. Its translation is CASSGQGGNTGELFF. Looking up the rest from reference TRBV7-9 and TRBJ2-2 gives the full variable domain: DTGVSQNPRHKITKRGQNVTFRCDPISEHNRLYWYRQTLGQGPEFLTYFQNEAQLEKSRLLSDRFSAERPKGSFSTLEIQRTEQGDSAMYLCASSGQGGNTGELFFGEGSRLTVL.

To note about this clone: This same CDR3 is encoded by further DNA sequences in the sample. The V and J genes are TRBV27 and TRBJ1-5; no clear D gene. V shed 0 bases and J shed 3 bases, with 12 bases lying between them. Germline CDR1 and CDR2: MNHEY and SMNVEV (reference sequence). This CDR3 region has 16 residues. CDR3 amino acids: CASSLSGSPLNQPQHF. For the CDR3, the DNA is TGTGCCAGCAGTTTATCCGGGTCTCCCCTCAATCAGCCCCAGCATTTT.

This clone came up a few times. The chain combines TRBV5-1 with TRBJ2-3, with 11 bases identical to TRBD2. J gave up 1 base and V 0 bases, and 7 bases lay outside the gene matches. The CDR3 loop spans 18 amino acids. The germline gives CDR1 SGHRS, CDR2 YFSETQ. CDR3 in DNA: TGCGCCAGCAGCTTGGCCACTAGCGGGAGCCGCGGCACAGATACGCAGTATTTT. As protein: CASSLATSGSRGTDTQYF.

For this clone: At one of its ends the junction is not consistent with the germline gene, which may arise from a read error. The rearrangement joins TRBV27 to TRBJ2-7; possibly TRBD2 for D (6 bases). Germline V lookup: CDR1 MNHEY, CDR2 SMNVEV (reference sequence). This CDR3 is built from 16 residues. CDR3 coding DNA: TGTGCCAGCAGTCTATCGGGAGCGTCGAGCTCCTACGAGCAGTACTTC. The encoded protein is CASSLSGASSSYEQYF.

The V and J genes are TRBV27 and TRBJ2-4; 8 bases fit TRBD1. The junction had 7 bases not matched to a gene; V was cut back by 5 bases and J by 1 base. Germline values: CDR1 MNHEY, CDR2 SMNVEV (reference sequence). The CDR3 is 16 residues long. DNA for the CDR3: TGTGCCAGCAGTCCCCAGCAGGGGGCGGCCAAAAACATTCAGTACTTC. It is translated as CASSPQQGAAKNIQYF.